This T cell receptor beta chain emerged from a study of CD4 T cells in relation to SARS-CoV-2 and coronaviruses. Study information: After around 10 days of antigen culture, PBMC TCR beta CDR3s were sequenced. Shared crossreactive spike epitopes were mapped to their HLA restriction. The study's findings and limits: Approximately 65% of donors had memory CD4+ clonotypes crossrecognizing SARS-CoV-2 and common cold coronavirus spike.

Before the COVID-19 pandemic, during about 2011-2019, CD4+ T cells were taken from unexposed donors. The cells were cultured for 10 days before CD4+ T cells were isolated. A remark on this clone: Antigen specificity is unknown.

Germline V gene lookup returns CDR1 MDHEN and CDR2 SYDVKM. The CDR3 is 14 amino acids. V lost 5 bases and J 8 bases, leaving 18 bases between the germline ends. TCRdb's table, derived via immunoSEQ multiplex PCR, lists solely in-frame clones and lacks some. Here the sample spans approximately 27,000 clones, around 75% being singletons. The rearrangement uses TRBV28 and TRBJ1-2, with D perhaps TRBD1 (6 bases). The source of this sequence is a human donor in good health. The sample was CD4+ T cells from PBMCs, cultured in vitro. The CDR3 bases are TGTGCCAGCAGTGGGGGGGGCATAGGTGGGGGCTACACCTTC. It translates to CASSGGGIGGGYTF.